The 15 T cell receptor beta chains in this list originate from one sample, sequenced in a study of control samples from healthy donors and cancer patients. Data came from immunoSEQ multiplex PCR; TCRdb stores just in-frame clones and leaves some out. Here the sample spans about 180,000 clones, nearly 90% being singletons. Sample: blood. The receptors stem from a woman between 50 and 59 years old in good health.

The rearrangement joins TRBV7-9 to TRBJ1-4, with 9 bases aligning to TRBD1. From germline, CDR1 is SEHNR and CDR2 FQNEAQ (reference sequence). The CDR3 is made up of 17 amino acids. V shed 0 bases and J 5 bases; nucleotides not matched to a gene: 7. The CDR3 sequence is CASSLAAGTGRNEKLFF. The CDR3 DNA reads TGTGCCAGCAGCTTAGCCGCTGGGACAGGGCGAAATGAAAAACTGTTTTTT.

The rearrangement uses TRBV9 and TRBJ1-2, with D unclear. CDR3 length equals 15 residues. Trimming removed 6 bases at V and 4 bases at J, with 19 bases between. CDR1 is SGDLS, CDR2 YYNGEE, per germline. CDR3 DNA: TGTGCCAGCACCGTTGGTTGGGTGGACGGCTATGGCTACACCTTC. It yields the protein CASTVGWVDGYGYTF.

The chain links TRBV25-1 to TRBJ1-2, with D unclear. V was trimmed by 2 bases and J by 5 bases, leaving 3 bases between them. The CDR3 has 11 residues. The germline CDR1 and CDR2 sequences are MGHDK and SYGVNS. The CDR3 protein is CASSEAYGYTF. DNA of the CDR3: TGTGCCAGCAGTGAAGCTTATGGCTACACCTTC.

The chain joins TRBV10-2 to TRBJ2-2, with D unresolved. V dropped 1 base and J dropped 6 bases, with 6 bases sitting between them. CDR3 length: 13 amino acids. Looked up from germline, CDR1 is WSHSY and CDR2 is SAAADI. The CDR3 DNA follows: TGCGCCAGCAGTGAGTTACTCCCCGGGGAGCTGTTTTTT. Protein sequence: CASSELLPGELFF.

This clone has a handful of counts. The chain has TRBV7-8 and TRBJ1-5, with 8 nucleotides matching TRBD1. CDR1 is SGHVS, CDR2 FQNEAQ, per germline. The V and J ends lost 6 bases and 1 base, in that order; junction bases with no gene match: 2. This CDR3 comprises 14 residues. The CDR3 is CASRQGASNQPQHF. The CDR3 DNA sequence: TGTGCCAGCAGGCAGGGGGCGAGCAATCAGCCCCAGCATTTT.

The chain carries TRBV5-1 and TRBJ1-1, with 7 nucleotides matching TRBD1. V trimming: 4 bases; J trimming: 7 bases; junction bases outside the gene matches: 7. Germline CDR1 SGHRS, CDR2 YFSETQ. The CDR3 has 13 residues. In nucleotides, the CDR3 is TGCGCCAGCAGCATGATGACAGGGAATGAAGCTTTCTTT. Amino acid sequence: CASSMMTGNEAFF. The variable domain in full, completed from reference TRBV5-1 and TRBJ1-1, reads KAGVTQTPRYLIKTRGQQVTLSCSPISGHRSVSWYQQTPGQGLQFLFEYFSETQRNKGNFPGRFSGRQFSNSRSEMNVSTLELGDSALYLCASSMMTGNEAFFGQGTRLTVV.

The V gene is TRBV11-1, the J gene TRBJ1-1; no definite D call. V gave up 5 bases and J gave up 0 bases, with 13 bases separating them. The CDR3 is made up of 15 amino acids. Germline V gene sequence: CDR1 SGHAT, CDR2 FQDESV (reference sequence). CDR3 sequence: CASSRDGPMNTEAFF. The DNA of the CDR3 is TGTGCCAGCAGCCGCGACGGACCTATGAACACTGAAGCTTTCTTT.

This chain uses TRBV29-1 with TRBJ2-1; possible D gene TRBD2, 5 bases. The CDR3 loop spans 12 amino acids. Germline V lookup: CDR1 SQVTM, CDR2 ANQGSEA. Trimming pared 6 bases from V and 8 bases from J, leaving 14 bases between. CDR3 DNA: TGCAGCGTCAAGAGGGTTTTGGATGAGCAGTTCTTC. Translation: CSVKRVLDEQFF.

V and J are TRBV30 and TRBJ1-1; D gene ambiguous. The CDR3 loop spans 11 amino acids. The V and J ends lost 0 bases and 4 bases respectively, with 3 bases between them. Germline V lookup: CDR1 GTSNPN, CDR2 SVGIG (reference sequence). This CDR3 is CAWSVPTEAFF. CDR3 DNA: TGTGCCTGGAGTGTACCCACTGAAGCTTTCTTT. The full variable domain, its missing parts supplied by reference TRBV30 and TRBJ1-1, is SQTIHQWPATLVQPVGSPLSLECTVEGTSNPNLYWYRQAAGRGLQLLFYSVGIGQISSEVPQNLSASRPQDRQFILSSKKLLLSDSGFYLCAWSVPTEAFFGQGTRLTVV.

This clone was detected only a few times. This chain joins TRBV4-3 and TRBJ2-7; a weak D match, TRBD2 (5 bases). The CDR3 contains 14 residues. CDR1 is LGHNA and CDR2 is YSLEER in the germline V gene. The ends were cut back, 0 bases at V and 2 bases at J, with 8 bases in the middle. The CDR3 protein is CASSQDGGPYEQYF. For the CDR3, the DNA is TGCGCCAGCAGCCAAGATGGCGGGCCCTACGAGCAGTACTTC.

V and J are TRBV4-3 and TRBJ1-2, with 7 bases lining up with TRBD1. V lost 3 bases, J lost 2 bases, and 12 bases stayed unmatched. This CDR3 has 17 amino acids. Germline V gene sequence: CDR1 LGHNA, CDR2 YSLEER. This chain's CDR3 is CASSQGYRDSRNYGYTF. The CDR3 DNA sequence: TGCGCCAGCAGCCAGGGTTATCGGGACAGCCGCAACTATGGCTACACCTTC.

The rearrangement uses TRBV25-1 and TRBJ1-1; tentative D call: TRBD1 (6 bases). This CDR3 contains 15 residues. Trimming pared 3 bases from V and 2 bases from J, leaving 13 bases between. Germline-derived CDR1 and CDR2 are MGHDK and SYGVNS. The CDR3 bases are TGTGCCAGCAGTGACCCCGGACAGATTAACACTGAAGCTTTCTTT. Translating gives CASSDPGQINTEAFF.

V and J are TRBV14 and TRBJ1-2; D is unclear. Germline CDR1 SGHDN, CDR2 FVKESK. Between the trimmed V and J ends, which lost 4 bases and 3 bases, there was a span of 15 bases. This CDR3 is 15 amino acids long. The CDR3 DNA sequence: TGTGCCAGCAGCCCCACAGCGGGGTATGACTATGGCTACACCTTC. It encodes CASSPTAGYDYGYTF.

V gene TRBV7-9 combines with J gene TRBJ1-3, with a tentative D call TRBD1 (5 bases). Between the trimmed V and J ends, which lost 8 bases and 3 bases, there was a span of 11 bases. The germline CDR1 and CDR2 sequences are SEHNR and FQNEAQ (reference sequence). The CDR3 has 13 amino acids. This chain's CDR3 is CASAGPNGNTIYF. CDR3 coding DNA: TGTGCCAGCGCGGGACCAAATGGAAACACCATATATTTT.

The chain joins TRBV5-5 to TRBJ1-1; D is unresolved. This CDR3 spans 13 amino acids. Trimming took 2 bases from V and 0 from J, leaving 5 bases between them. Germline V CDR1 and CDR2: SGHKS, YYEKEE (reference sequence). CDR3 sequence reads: CASSFNMNTEAFF. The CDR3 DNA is TGTGCCAGCAGCTTTAATATGAACACTGAAGCTTTCTTT.